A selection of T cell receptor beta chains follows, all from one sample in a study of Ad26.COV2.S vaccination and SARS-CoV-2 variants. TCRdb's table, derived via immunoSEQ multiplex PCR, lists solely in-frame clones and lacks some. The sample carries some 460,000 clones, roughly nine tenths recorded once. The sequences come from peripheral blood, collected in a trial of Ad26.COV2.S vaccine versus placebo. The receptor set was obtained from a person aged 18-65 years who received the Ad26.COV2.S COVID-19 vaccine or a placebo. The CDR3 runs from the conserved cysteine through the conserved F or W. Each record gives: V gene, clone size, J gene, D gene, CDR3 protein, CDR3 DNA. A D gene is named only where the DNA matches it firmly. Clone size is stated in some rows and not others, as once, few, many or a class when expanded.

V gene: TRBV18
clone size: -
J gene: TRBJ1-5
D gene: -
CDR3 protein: CASSPQGGSYSNQPQHF
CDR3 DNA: TGTGCCAGCTCACCACAGGGGGGGAGTTATAGCAATCAGCCCCAGCATTTT

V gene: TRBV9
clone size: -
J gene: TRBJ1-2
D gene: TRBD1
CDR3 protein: CASSVNFGDREEGYTF
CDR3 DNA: TGTGCCAGCAGCGTTAACTTCGGCGACAGGGAGGAAGGCTACACCTTC

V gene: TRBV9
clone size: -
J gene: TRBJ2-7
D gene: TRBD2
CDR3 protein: CASSNGLVYEQYF
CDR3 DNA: TGTGCCAGCAGCAATGGACTAGTATACGAGCAGTACTTC

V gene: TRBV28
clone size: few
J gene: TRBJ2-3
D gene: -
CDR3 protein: CASSLRRAGNSTDTQYF
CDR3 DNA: TGTGCCAGCAGCCTACGTAGGGCAGGGAATAGCACAGATACGCAGTATTTT

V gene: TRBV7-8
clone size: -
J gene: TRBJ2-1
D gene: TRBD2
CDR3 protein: CASSLVIAGAYEQFF
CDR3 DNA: TGTGCCAGCAGCTTAGTGATAGCGGGGGCATATGAGCAGTTCTTC

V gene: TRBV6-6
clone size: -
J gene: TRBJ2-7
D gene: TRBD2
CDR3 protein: CASSRPLAGGPYEQYF
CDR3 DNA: TGTGCCAGCAGTCGACCATTAGCGGGAGGTCCCTACGAGCAGTACTTC

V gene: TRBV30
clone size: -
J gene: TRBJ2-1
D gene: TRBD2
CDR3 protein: CAWSVGGTSVINEQFF
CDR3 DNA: TGTGCCTGGAGTGTGGGAGGGACTAGCGTAATCAATGAGCAGTTCTTC

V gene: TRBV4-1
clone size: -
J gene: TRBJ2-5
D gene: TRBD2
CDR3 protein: CASSPGLGGHETQYF
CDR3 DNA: TGCGCCAGCAGCCCTGGACTAGGAGGGCACGAGACCCAGTACTTC

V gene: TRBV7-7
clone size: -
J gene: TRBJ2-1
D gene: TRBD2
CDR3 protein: CASSPSTSLSYNEQFF
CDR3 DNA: TGTGCTAGCAGCCCCTCGACTAGCCTCTCCTACAATGAGCAGTTCTTC

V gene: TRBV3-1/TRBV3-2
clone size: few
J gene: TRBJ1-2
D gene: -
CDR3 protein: CASSLRTGRMNYGYTF
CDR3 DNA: TGTGCCAGCAGCCTTAGAACTGGCAGAATGAACTATGGCTACACCTTC

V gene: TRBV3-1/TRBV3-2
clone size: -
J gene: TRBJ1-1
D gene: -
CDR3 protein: CASSQAPLGGEAFF
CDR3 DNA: TGTGCCAGCAGCCAAGCCCCCCTCGGGGGTGAAGCTTTCTTT

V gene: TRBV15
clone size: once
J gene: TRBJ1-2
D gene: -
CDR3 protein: CATSRDMGGVRYGYTF
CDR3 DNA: TGTGCCACCAGCAGAGATATGGGGGGAGTGAGGTATGGCTACACCTTC

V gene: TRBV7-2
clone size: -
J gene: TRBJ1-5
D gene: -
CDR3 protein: CASSLGVSNQPQHF
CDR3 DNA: TGTGCCAGCAGCTTAGGAGTCTCCAATCAGCCCCAGCATTTT

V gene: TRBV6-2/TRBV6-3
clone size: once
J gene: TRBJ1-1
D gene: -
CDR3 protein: CASSYNREAFF
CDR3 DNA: TGTGCCAGCAGTTACAACCGTGAAGCTTTCTTT

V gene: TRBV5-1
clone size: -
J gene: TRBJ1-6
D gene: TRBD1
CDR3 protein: CASSLTTGGGNSPLHF
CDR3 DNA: TGCGCCAGCAGCCTAACGACAGGGGGCGGTAATTCACCCCTCCACTTT

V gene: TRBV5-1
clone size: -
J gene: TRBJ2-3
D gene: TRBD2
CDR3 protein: CASSSASGTSGSPGDTQYF
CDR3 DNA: TGCGCCAGCAGCAGTGCCTCCGGGACTAGCGGGAGCCCTGGGGATACGCAGTATTTT

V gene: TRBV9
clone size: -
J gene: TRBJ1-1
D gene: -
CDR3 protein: CASSPDGENTEAFF
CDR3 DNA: TGTGCCAGCAGCCCGGATGGTGAGAACACTGAAGCTTTCTTT

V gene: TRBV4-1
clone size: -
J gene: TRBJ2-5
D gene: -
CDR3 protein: CASSQGVRETQYF
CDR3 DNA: TGCGCCAGCAGCCAGGGGGTTAGAGAGACCCAGTACTTC

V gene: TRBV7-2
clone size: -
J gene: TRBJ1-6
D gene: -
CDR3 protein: CASSLARGRDGSPLHF
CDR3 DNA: TGTGCCAGCAGCTTAGCGAGGGGCAGGGATGGGTCACCCCTCCACTTT

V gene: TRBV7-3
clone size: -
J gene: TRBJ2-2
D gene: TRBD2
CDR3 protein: CASSTSGIGTGELFF
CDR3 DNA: TGTGCCAGCAGCACTAGCGGGATCGGCACCGGGGAGCTGTTTTTT

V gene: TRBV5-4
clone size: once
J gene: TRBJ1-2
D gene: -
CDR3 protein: CASSLRGLVGYGYTF
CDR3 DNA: TGTGCCAGCAGCTTGCGGGGTCTAGTCGGCTATGGCTACACCTTC

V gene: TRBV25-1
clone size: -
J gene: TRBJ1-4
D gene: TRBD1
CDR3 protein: CASTPDRGTSTNEKLFF
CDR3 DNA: TGTGCCAGCACCCCGGACAGGGGGACTTCAACTAATGAAAAACTGTTTTTT

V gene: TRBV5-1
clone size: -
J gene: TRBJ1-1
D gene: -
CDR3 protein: CASSASGEAFF
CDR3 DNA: TGCGCCAGCAGCGCCTCAGGGGAAGCTTTCTTT

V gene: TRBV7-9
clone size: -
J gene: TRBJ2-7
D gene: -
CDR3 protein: CASSVYRGGEQYF
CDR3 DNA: TGTGCCAGCAGCGTATACAGGGGAGGCGAGCAGTACTTC

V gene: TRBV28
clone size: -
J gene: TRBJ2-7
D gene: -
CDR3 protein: CASSLIVSRTGTTYEQYF
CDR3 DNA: TGTGCCAGCAGTTTGATAGTGTCGAGAACGGGAACTACCTACGAGCAGTACTTC

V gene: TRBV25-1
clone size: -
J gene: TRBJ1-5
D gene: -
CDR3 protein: CASSELRGDQPQHF
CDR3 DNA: TGTGCCAGCAGTGAACTCAGGGGAGATCAGCCCCAGCATTTT

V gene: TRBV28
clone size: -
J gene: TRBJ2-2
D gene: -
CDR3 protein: CASSLFPGELFF
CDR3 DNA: TGTGCCAGCAGTTTATTCCCCGGGGAGCTGTTTTTT

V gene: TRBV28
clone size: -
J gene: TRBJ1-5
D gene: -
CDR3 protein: CASSLSPGVGGSNQPQHF
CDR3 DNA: TGTGCCAGCAGTTTAAGCCCGGGGGTAGGCGGGAGCAATCAGCCCCAGCATTTT

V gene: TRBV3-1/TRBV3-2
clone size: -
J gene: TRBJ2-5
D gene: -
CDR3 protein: CASSQIGKGTVETQYF
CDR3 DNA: TGTGCCAGCAGCCAGATAGGTAAGGGGACGGTGGAGACCCAGTACTTC

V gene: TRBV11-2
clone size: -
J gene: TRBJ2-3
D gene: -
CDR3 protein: CASSPEPSVLITDTQYF
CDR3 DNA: TGTGCCAGCAGCCCCGAACCTAGCGTACTCATCACAGATACGCAGTATTTT

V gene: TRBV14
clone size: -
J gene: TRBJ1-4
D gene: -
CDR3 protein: CASSQVSGRGEKLFF
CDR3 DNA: TGTGCCAGCAGCCAAGTGTCGGGGAGGGGTGAAAAACTGTTTTTT

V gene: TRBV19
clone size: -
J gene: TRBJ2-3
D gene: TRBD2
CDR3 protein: CASTQTSGAGVTQYF
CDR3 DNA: TGTGCCAGTACCCAGACTAGCGGGGCTGGTGTTACGCAGTATTTT

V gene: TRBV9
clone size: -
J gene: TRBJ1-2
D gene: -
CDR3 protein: CASSVSADGNYGYTF
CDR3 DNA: TGTGCCAGCAGCGTATCTGCGGATGGGAACTATGGCTACACCTTC

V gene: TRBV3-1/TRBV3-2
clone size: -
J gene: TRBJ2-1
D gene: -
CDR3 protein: CASSEPGPIPSEQFF
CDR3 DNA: TGTGCCAGCAGCGAACCGGGACCTATCCCCTCCGAGCAGTTCTTC

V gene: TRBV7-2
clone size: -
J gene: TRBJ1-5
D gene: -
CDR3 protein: CASSQDRGNQPQHF
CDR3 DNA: TGTGCCAGCAGCCAGGACAGAGGGAATCAGCCCCAGCATTTT

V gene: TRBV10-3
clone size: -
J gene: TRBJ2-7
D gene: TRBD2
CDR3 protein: CAISEVRLAASYEQYF
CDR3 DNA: TGTGCCATCAGTGAAGTTAGACTAGCCGCTTCCTACGAGCAGTACTTC

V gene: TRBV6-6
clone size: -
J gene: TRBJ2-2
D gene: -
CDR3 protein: CASNHWGPGELFF
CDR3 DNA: TGTGCCAGCAATCACTGGGGACCCGGGGAGCTGTTTTTT

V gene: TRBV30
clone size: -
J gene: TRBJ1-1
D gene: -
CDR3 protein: CAWSVRLNTEAFF
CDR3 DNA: TGTGCCTGGAGTGTACGCCTGAACACTGAAGCTTTCTTT

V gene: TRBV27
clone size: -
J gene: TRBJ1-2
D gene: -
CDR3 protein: CASSESQNYGYTF
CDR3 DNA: TGTGCCAGCAGCGAGTCACAAAACTATGGCTACACCTTC

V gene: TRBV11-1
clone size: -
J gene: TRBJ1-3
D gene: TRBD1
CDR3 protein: CASSLQGNSGNTIYF
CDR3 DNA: TGTGCCAGCAGCCTACAGGGGAACAGTGGAAACACCATATATTTT

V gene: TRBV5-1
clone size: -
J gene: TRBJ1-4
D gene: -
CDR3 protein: CASSLRSEGEKLFF
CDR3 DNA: TGCGCCAGCAGCTTGCGTTCCGAGGGGGAAAAACTGTTTTTT

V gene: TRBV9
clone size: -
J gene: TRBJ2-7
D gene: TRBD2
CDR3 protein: CASSSGLAGMGEQYF
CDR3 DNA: TGTGCCAGCAGCAGCGGACTAGCGGGGATGGGCGAGCAGTACTTC

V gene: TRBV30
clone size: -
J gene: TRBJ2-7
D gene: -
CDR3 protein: CAWSVFGDGEQYF
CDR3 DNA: TGTGCCTGGAGTGTATTTGGGGACGGGGAGCAGTACTTC

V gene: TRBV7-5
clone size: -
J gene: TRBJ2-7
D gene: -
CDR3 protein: CARSPGRRIYEQYF
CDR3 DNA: TGTGCCAGAAGCCCGGGACGGAGAATATACGAGCAGTACTTC

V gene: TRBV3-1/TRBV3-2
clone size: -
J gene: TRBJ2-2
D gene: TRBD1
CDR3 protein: CASSPTSTGANTGELFF
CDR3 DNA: TGTGCCAGCAGCCCTACTTCAACAGGGGCGAACACCGGGGAGCTGTTTTTT

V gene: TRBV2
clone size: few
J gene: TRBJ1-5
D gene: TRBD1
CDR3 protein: CASSVDRAYQPQHF
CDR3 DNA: TGTGCCAGCAGTGTAGACAGGGCCTATCAGCCCCAGCATTTT

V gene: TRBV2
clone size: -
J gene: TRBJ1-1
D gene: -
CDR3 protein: CASSEVGGTNTEAFF
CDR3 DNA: TGTGCCAGCAGTGAAGTAGGGGGGACGAACACTGAAGCTTTCTTT

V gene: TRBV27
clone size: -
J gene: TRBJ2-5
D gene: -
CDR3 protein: CASSSGNSETQYF
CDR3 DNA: TGTGCCAGCAGTTCAGGGAATAGCGAGACCCAGTACTTC

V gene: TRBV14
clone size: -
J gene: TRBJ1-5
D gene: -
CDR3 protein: CASSHIRRPRGTSNQPQHF
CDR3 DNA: TGTGCCAGCAGCCACATAAGAAGGCCCCGGGGGACAAGCAATCAGCCCCAGCATTTT

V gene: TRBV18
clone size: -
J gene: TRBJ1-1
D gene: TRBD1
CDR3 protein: CASSPPGTGTEAFF
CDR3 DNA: TGTGCCAGCTCACCCCCCGGGACAGGGACTGAAGCTTTCTTT

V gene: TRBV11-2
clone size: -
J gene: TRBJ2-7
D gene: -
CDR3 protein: CASSFEPGISYEQYF
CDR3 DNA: TGTGCCAGCAGCTTCGAACCGGGAATCTCCTACGAGCAGTACTTC

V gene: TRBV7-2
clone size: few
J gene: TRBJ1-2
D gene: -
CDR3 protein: CASSPFGDYGYTF
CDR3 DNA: TGTGCCAGCTCTCCATTTGGGGACTATGGCTACACCTTC

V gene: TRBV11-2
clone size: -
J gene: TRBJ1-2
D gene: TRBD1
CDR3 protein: CASSLVEGQALGGGYTF
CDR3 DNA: TGTGCCAGCAGCTTAGTAGAGGGACAGGCCCTCGGTGGTGGCTACACCTTC

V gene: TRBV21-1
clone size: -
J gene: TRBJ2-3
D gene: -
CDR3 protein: CASSVSRGAKDTQYF
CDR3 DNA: TGTGCCAGCAGCGTCTCCAGGGGTGCGAAAGATACGCAGTATTTT